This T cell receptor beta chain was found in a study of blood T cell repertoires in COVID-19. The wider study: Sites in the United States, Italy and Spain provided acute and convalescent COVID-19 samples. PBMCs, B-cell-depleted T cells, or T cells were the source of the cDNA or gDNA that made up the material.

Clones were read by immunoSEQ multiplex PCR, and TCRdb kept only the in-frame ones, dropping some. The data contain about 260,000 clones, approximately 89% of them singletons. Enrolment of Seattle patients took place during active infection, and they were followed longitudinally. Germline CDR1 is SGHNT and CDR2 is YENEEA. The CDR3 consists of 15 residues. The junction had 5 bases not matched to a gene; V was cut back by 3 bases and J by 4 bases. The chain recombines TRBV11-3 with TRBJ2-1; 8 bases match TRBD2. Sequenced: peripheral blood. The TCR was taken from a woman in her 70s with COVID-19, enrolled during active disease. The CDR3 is CASSFRASGYNEQFF. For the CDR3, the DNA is TGTGCCAGCAGCTTTAGGGCTAGCGGGTACAATGAGCAGTTCTTC.